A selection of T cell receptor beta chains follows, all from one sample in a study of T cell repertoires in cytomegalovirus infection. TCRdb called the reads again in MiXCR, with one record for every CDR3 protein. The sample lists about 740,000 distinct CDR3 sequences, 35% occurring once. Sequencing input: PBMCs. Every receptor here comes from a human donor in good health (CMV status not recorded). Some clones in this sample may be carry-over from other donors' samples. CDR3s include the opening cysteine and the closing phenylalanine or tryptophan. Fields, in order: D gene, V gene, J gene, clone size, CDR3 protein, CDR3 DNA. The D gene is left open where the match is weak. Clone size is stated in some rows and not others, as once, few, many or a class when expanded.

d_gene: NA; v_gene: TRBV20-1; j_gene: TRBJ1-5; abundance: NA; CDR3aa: CSALLRGNFNQPQHF; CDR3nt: TGCAGTGCTCTCCTTCGCGGAAACTTCAATCAGCCCCAGCATTTT
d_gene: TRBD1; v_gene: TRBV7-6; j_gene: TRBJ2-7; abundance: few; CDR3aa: CASSLGYGGTGSARASYEQYF; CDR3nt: TGTGCCAGCAGCTTAGGGTATGGCGGGACAGGGTCCGCCCGAGCTTCCTACGAGCAGTACTTC
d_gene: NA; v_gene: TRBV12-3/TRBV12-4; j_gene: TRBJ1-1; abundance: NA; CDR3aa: CASSLNYNTEAFF; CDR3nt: TGTGCCAGCAGCCTGAACTATAACACTGAAGCTTTCTTT
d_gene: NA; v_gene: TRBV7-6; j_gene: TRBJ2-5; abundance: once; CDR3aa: CASSPTVRVEETQYF; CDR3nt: TGTGCCAGCAGCCCCACAGTAAGAGTTGAAGAGACCCAGTACTTC
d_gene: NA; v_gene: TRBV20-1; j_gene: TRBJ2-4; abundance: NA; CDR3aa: CSARAPSLAKNIQYF; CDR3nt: TGCAGTGCTAGAGCCCCCTCTTTAGCCAAAAACATTCAGTACTTC
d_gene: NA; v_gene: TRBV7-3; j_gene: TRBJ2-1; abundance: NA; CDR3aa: CASSLNGRWGRSYNEQFF; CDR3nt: TGTGCCAGCAGCTTAAATGGGAGGTGGGGCCGCTCCTACAATGAGCAGTTCTTC
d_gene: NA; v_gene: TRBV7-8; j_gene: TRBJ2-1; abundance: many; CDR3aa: CASSLYAGSEYEQFF; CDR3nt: TGTGCCAGCAGCTTATACGCGGGATCAGAATATGAGCAGTTCTTC
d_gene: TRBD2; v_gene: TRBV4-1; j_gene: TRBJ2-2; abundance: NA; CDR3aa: CASSQVAGGLTGELFF; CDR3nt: TGCGCCAGCAGCCAAGTCGCGGGGGGGCTTACCGGGGAGCTGTTTTTT
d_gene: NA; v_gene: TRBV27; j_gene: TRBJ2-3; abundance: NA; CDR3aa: CASRPFTTGDTQYF; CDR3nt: TGTGCCAGCAGACCATTTACCACGGGGGATACGCAGTATTTT
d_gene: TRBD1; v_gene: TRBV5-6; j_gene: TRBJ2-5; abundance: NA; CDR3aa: CASRRQGLDETQYF; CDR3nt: TGTGCCAGCAGGCGACAGGGGCTGGACGAGACCCAGTACTTC
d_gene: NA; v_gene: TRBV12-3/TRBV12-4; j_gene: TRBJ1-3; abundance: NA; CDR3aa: CASSETGSVNTIYF; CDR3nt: TGTGCCAGCAGCGAAACAGGGAGTGTAAACACCATATATTTT
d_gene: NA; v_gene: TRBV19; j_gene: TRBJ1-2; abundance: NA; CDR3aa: CASSIDLWQLDGYTF; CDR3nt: TGTGCCAGTAGTATAGATCTATGGCAGCTTGATGGCTACACCTTC
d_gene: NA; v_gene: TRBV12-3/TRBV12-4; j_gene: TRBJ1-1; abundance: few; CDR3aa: CASRLSGSPEAFF; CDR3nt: TGTGCCAGCAGACTGTCTGGGAGTCCTGAAGCTTTCTTT
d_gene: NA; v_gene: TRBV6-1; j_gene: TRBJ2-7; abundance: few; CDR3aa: CASSEGGANEQYF; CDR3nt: TGTGCCAGCAGTGAAGGGGGCGCTAACGAGCAGTACTTC
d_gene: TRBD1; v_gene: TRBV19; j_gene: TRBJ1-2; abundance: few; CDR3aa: CASSEIPGQVGEGYGYTF; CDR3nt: TGTGCCAGTTCCGAGATACCGGGACAGGTTGGAGAAGGCTATGGCTACACCTTC
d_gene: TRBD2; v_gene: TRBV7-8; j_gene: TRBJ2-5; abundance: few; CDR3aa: CASSARLAGDVGTQYF; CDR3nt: TGTGCCAGCAGCGCCAGACTAGCGGGAGATGTGGGGACCCAGTACTTC
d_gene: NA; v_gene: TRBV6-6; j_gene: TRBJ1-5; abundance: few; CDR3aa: CASSYGESQPQHF; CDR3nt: TGTGCCAGCAGTTACGGGGAGAGTCAGCCCCAGCATTTT
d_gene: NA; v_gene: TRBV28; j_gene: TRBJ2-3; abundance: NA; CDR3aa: CASSFGFGGYGTDTQYF; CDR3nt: TGTGCCAGCAGTTTTGGGTTTGGAGGGTATGGGACAGATACGCAGTATTTT
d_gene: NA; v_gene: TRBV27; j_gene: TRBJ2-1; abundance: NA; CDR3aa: CASSLASTQTYNEQFF; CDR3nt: TGTGCCAGCAGTTTAGCGTCCACCCAAACCTACAATGAGCAGTTCTTC
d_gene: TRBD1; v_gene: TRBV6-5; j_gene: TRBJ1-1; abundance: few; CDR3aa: CASSYSQTGWTEAFF; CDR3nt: TGTGCCAGCAGTTACTCTCAGACAGGGTGGACTGAAGCTTTCTTT
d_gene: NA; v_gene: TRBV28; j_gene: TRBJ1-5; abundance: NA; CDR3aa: CASSGQDSSNQPQHF; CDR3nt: TGTGCCAGCAGTGGGCAGGACAGTAGCAATCAGCCCCAGCATTTT
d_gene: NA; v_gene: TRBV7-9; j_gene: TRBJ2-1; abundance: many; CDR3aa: CASSLLRGSYNEQFF; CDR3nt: TGTGCCAGCAGCCTACTTCGGGGGTCCTACAATGAGCAGTTCTTC
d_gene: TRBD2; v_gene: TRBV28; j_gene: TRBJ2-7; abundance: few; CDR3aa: CASSLKTSGIHEQYF; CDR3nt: TGTGCCAGCAGTTTAAAGACTAGCGGGATTCACGAGCAGTACTTC
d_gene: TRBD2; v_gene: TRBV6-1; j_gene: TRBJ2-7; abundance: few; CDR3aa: CASSEALTSREQYF; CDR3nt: TGTGCCAGCAGTGAAGCGCTGACTAGCCGGGAGCAGTACTTC
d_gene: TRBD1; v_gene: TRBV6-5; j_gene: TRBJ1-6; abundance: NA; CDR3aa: CASSQPTNTDRASIYNSPLHF; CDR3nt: TGTGCCAGCAGCCAACCCACTAATACCGACAGGGCGAGTATCTATAATTCACCCCTCCACTTT
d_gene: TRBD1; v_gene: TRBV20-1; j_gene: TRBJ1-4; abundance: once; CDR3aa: CSARQGAEEKLSF; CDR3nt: TGCAGTGCTCGACAGGGGGCTGAGGAAAAACTGTCTTTT
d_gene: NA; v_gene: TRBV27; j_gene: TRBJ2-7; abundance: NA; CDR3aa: CASSLTETYEHYF; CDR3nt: TGTGCCAGCAGCCTGACAGAGACCTACGAGCATTACTTC
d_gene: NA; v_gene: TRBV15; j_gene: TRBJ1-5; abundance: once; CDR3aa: CATSRDKSNQPQHF; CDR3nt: TGTGCCACCAGCAGAGATAAGTCCAATCAGCCCCAGCATTTT
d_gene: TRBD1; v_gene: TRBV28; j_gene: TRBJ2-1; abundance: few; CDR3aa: CASSFAGQGRSEQFF; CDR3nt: TGTGCCAGCAGTTTTGCGGGACAGGGACGGAGTGAGCAGTTCTTC